The present T cell receptor (beta chain) was sequenced within a study of cytomegalovirus exposure and HLA in healthy donors. Whole-study findings and limits: A classifier reportedly called cytomegalovirus status with high sensitivity and specificity. The study listed approximately 170 cytomegalovirus-associated TCR beta chains.

As concerns this clone: Antigen: not known.

Generated by immunoSEQ multiplex PCR, the TCRdb table keeps only in-frame clones and is missing some. The table records some 110,000 clones, 88% of them present only once. The CDR3 contains 15 residues. Looked up from germline, CDR1 is PRHDT and CDR2 is FYEKMQ (reference sequence). V lost 5 bases and J lost 8; bases outside the gene matches: 13. The sequence came from a woman aged 18-35 years in good health and CMV-seropositive. The V gene is TRBV13, the J gene TRBJ1-2, with 8 bases identical to TRBD1. What was sequenced was PBMCs. This CDR3 is CASSPGQGLKQGYTF. The CDR3 DNA reads TGTGCCAGCAGCCCAGGACAGGGCCTCAAGCAGGGCTACACCTTC.